The next 32 T cell receptor beta chains were all read from a single sample in a study of T-cell reconstitution after alpha-beta-depleted transplantation in children. TCRbeta library preparation incorporated unique molecular identifiers. TCRdb passed the PCR reads through MiXCR, listing each CDR3 protein once. Seen here are roughly 100,000 distinct CDR3 sequences, under 7% observed once, and the top ten hold 6.1%. Source: PBMCs, mostly from graft donor cells, taken 60 days after TCRalphabeta/CD19-depleted stem cell transplant. These receptors all come from a female patient between 2 and 15 years old who had a stem cell transplant for Fanconi anemia, so the T cells may come from the graft donor.

This clonotype was recorded at least ten times. The CDR3 sequence: CASSFSGIYNEQFF. CDR3 nucleotide sequence: TGTGCCAGCAGCTTTAGCGGAATCTACAATGAGCAGTTCTTC. V and J are TRBV7-3 and TRBJ2-1, with a possible D match to TRBD2 (6 bases). Trimming cost V 3 bases and J 3 bases, with 9 bases left between them. The CDR3 has 14 residues. Germline-derived CDR1 and CDR2 are SGHTA and FQGTGA.

This clonotype was seen ten or more times. This chain links TRBV12-3 or TRBV12-4 with TRBJ2-1, with 9 bases identical to TRBD2. The CDR3 has 14 residues. V gave up 8 bases and J gave up 7 bases; unmatched junction bases: 9. In DNA form, the CDR3 reads TGTGCCAGCTCTCTTAGCGGGGGTCAGAATGAGCAGTTCTTC. Translating it yields CASSLSGGQNEQFF.

This clonotype occurred a few times. This sequence joins TRBV5-1 and TRBJ2-1; D is undetermined. Trimming removed 4 bases at V and 8 bases at J, with 10 bases between. Germline CDR1 and CDR2: SGHRS and YFSETQ. The CDR3 totals 12 residues. As DNA, the CDR3 is TGCGCCAGCAGCCTTCGTCCACATGAGCAGTTCTTC. Its translation is CASSLRPHEQFF.

This clonotype has ten or more counts. The rearrangement uses TRBV20-1 and TRBJ2-7, with 7 nucleotides matching TRBD2. The germline gives CDR1 DFQATT, CDR2 SNEGSKA (reference sequence). This CDR3 has 13 residues. V shed 5 bases, J shed 3 bases, and the junction held 7 bases outside the gene matches. The CDR3 coding sequence is TGCAGTGCTGCTACCGGGACTATCTACGAGCAGTACTTC. Its protein is CSAATGTIYEQYF.

The chain links TRBV5-4 to TRBJ2-5; 9 nucleotides align to TRBD2. Trimming removed 6 bases from V and 5 bases from J; junction bases left unmatched: 20. This CDR3 has 18 residues. Per germline, CDR1 SGHNT and CDR2 YYREEE (reference sequence). The chain's CDR3 is CASNQGGFVSGGQETQYF. In nucleotides, the CDR3 is TGTGCCAGCAACCAGGGCGGATTTGTGAGCGGGGGGCAGGAGACCCAGTACTTC.

The chain joins TRBV12-3 or TRBV12-4 to TRBJ2-2; maybe TRBD1 (6 bases). The CDR3 consists of 13 residues. Deletions cut 6 bases from V and 1 base from J, with 6 bases between. CDR3 in DNA: TGTGCCAGCAGGGACAGGAACACCGGGGAGCTGTTTTTT. It encodes CASRDRNTGELFF.

This clonotype was found many times. V gene TRBV11-2 combines with J gene TRBJ2-3, with D possibly being TRBD1 or TRBD2 (6 bases each). Germline V gene lookup returns CDR1 SGHAT and CDR2 FQNNGV. The CDR3 covers 17 residues. V shed 3 bases and J shed 4 bases, with 20 bases lying between them. The CDR3 coding sequence is TGTGCCAGCAGCTTTAGGGGGTTGAGACTAGTGGCAGATACGCAGTATTTT. Its translation is CASSFRGLRLVADTQYF.

The sample holds many counts of this clonotype. The V call is TRBV28, the J call TRBJ2-7; 7 bases are a match to TRBD2. V dropped 3 bases and J dropped 2; count of bases not matched to a gene: 4. The germline gives CDR1 MDHEN, CDR2 SYDVKM. The CDR3 runs 14 residues. The CDR3 sequence: CASSLGGGPYEQYF. CDR3 nucleotide sequence: TGTGCCAGCAGTTTGGGGGGAGGGCCCTACGAGCAGTACTTC.

At least ten counts were recorded for this clonotype. V and J are TRBV6-5 and TRBJ2-1; D perhaps matches TRBD1 (6 bases). Germline-derived CDR1 and CDR2 are MNHEY and SVGAGI. The CDR3 runs to 14 residues. Trimming took off 4 bases at V and 8 bases at J, with 15 bases between the two ends. In DNA, the CDR3 is TGTGCCAGCAGTTCCACAGGGTGGGGCGATGAGCAGTTCTTC. Amino acids: CASSSTGWGDEQFF.

This clonotype was picked up many times. The chain couples TRBV14 to TRBJ2-1; the match to TRBD1 covers 10 bases. The V segment lost 6 bases and the J segment 4 bases; nucleotides outside the gene matches: 18. Per germline, CDR1 SGHDN and CDR2 FVKESK. There are 19 residues in the CDR3. The CDR3 region is CASSPRQGAQIFLYNEQFF. CDR3 nucleotides: TGTGCCAGCAGTCCTCGACAGGGGGCTCAGATTTTCCTATACAATGAGCAGTTCTTC.

This clonotype was detected many times. J is TRBJ2-6 and V is TRBV5-5; 7 positions agree with TRBD1. The CDR3 is made up of 12 amino acids. V dropped 3 bases and J dropped 18; count of bases not matched to a gene: 9. The germline gives CDR1 SGHKS, CDR2 YYEKEE (reference sequence). The CDR3 sequence: CASSSWDSGSTF. For the CDR3, the DNA is TGTGCCAGCAGCTCGTGGGACAGTGGATCGACTTTC. The whole variable domain, remainder taken from reference TRBV5-5 and TRBJ2-6, is DAGVTQSPTHLIKTRGQQVTLRCSPISGHKSVSWYQQVLGQGPQFIFQYYEKEERGRGNFPDRFSARQFPNYSSELNVNALLLGDSALYLCASSSWDSGSTFGAGSRLTVL.

Ten or more counts support this clonotype. The chain recombines TRBV5-1 with TRBJ2-3, with D perhaps TRBD1 (6 bases). Germline V gives CDR1 SGHRS, CDR2 YFSETQ. The V and J ends lost 4 bases and 6 bases respectively, with 12 bases between them. The CDR3 totals 13 residues. The CDR3 sequence: CASSTQGSDTQYF. DNA of the CDR3: TGCGCCAGCAGCACCCAGGGGAGCGATACGCAGTATTTT.

This clonotype showed up many times. This rearrangement joins TRBV27 to TRBJ2-1; D gene unclear. The CDR3 spans 13 residues. V dropped 6 bases and J dropped 5 bases, with 11 bases sitting between them. Germline CDR1 MNHEY, CDR2 SMNVEV (reference sequence). The CDR3 protein is CASSRLGNNEQFF. The CDR3 nucleotides read TGTGCCAGCAGCCGACTGGGGAACAATGAGCAGTTCTTC.

This clonotype was seen a few times. V gene TRBV5-1 combines with J gene TRBJ2-7; D may be TRBD1 or TRBD2 (5 bases each). Germline V CDR1 and CDR2: SGHRS, YFSETQ. Trimming left V 0 bases short and J 5 bases short, with 18 bases between. The CDR3 spans 16 residues. The CDR3, as DNA: TGCGCCAGCAGCTTGGGCCGAACATGGGACGCGGACGAGCAGTACTTC. It translates to CASSLGRTWDADEQYF.

This clonotype was counted at least ten times. This chain joins TRBV24-1 and TRBJ2-7; D may be TRBD1 or TRBD2 (5 bases each). Germline lookup yields CDR1 KGHDR and CDR2 SFDVKD. The CDR3 is 13 residues long. With 0 bases removed from V and 6 bases from J, the gap between germline ends came to 8 bases. As DNA, the CDR3 is TGTGCCACCAGTGATTTGTGGGGGACCGAGCAGTACTTC. Translated, it gives CATSDLWGTEQYF.

In this sample, this clonotype turned up many times. This chain's CDR3 is CASSLVVLAGGPRETQYF. CDR3 nucleotide sequence: TGCGCCAGCAGCTTGGTCGTTCTAGCGGGGGGGCCCAGAGAGACCCAGTACTTC. The genes are TRBV5-1 and TRBJ2-5; 12 bases fit TRBD2. The CDR3 extends over 18 amino acids. In germline, CDR1 is SGHRS, CDR2 YFSETQ. The trim removed 0 bases at V and 4 bases at J, leaving 10 bases unmatched.

The chain employs TRBV15 and TRBJ2-7; D unclear. The V end lost 2 bases, the J end lost 2 bases, and 10 bases lay between the germline ends. The CDR3 is 14 residues long. Germline V gene data show CDR1 as LNHNV and CDR2 as YYDKDF (reference sequence). The CDR3 nucleotides read TGTGCCACCAGCAGAACGTATTTTACCTACGAGCAGTACTTC. As protein: CATSRTYFTYEQYF.

The table lists this clonotype with many counts. This chain links TRBV18 with TRBJ2-3; 8 positions match TRBD2. Germline CDR1 and CDR2: KGHSH and LQKENI. The CDR3 extends over 16 amino acids. J lost 5 bases, V lost 2 bases, and 9 bases had no gene match. The CDR3 region has the DNA TGTGCCAGCTCACCATGGGCAGCGGGAGTCCGAGATACGCAGTATTTT. Translated: CASSPWAAGVRDTQYF.

The V gene is TRBV7-2, the J gene TRBJ1-6; D gene ambiguous. The CDR3 is made up of 14 amino acids. Trimming left V 0 bases short and J 10 bases short, with 10 bases between. Germline assignment: CDR1 SGHTA and CDR2 FQGNSA. DNA of the CDR3: TGTGCCAGCAGCTTAGCAGGGTTGGCCTCACCCCTCCACTTT. Its translation: CASSLAGLASPLHF.

This clonotype was observed at least ten times. CDR3 residues: CSVDGGLETQYF. The CDR3 DNA is TGCAGCGTTGATGGGGGTTTAGAGACCCAGTACTTC. The chain joins TRBV29-1 to TRBJ2-5; D may correspond to TRBD1 or TRBD2 (5 bases each). Trimming shortened V by 3 bases and J by 4 bases, and 9 bases separated the two germline ends. Germline V gene sequence: CDR1 SQVTM, CDR2 ANQGSEA. The CDR3 has 12 residues.

This clonotype was picked up many times. The chain employs TRBV5-6 and TRBJ2-7, with TRBD2 as a possible D gene (5 bases). The germline CDR1 and CDR2 sequences are SGHDT and YYEEEE. V lost 4 bases, J lost 6 bases, and 20 bases lay in between. The CDR3 contains 15 residues. The CDR3 protein is CASSLYYGVLTEQYF. As DNA, the CDR3 is TGTGCCAGCAGCCTATACTACGGGGTACTGACCGAGCAGTACTTC.

This clonotype was detected only a few times. The CDR3 sequence: CSAMDGTGGAGILVTEAFF. The CDR3 DNA reads TGCAGTGCTATGGACGGGACAGGGGGCGCGGGGATCCTAGTCACTGAAGCTTTCTTT. V gene TRBV20-1 combines with J gene TRBJ1-1, with TRBD1 matching 12 bases. This CDR3 has 19 residues. From germline, CDR1 is DFQATT and CDR2 SNEGSKA (reference sequence). Trimming removed 4 bases from V and 4 bases from J; junction bases left unmatched: 19.

This clonotype was detected many times. The chain couples TRBV10-3 to TRBJ2-7, with a possible D match to TRBD1 (6 bases). The CDR3 runs 16 residues. Germline V gene lookup returns CDR1 ENHRY and CDR2 SYGVKD. The V end lost 3 bases, the J end lost 3 bases, and 18 bases lay between the germline ends. CDR3 sequence reads: CAISESGGYRIYEQYF. The CDR3 bases are TGTGCCATCAGTGAAAGTGGGGGCTACAGGATCTACGAGCAGTACTTC.

This chain connects TRBV28 to TRBJ2-1, with 8 bases matching TRBD2. The CDR3 extends over 16 amino acids. Per germline, CDR1 MDHEN and CDR2 SYDVKM. V was pared by 2 bases and J by 4 bases, with 7 bases of the junction left unmatched. The CDR3 sequence: CASSLRAGTRYNEQFF. CDR3 in DNA: TGTGCCAGCAGTTTAAGGGCCGGGACTAGGTACAATGAGCAGTTCTTC.

At least ten counts were recorded for this clonotype. This chain links TRBV6-1 with TRBJ2-2; a possible D gene is TRBD1 (6 bases). This CDR3 is 12 amino acids long. V lost 9 bases, J lost 5 bases, and 10 bases lay in between. Germline V gene sequence: CDR1 MNHNS, CDR2 SASEGT. The CDR3: CASNRATGELFF. The CDR3 bases are TGTGCCAGTAACAGGGCTACCGGGGAGCTGTTTTTT.

This clonotype was detected many times. The chain has TRBV10-3 and TRBJ2-2; 10 nucleotides agree with TRBD2. CDR1 is ENHRY and CDR2 is SYGVKD in the germline V gene. The CDR3 runs to 16 residues. The trim removed 2 bases at V and 7 bases at J, leaving 7 bases unmatched. CDR3 sequence: CAISELAGVSGGELFF. DNA for the CDR3: TGTGCCATCAGTGAGCTAGCGGGAGTCTCCGGCGGGGAGCTGTTTTTT.

This clonotype occurred many times. The V gene is TRBV11-2, the J gene TRBJ2-5; a possible D gene is TRBD2 (7 bases). The V and J ends lost 0 bases and 4 bases respectively, with 18 bases between them. Germline V lookup: CDR1 SGHAT, CDR2 FQNNGV. CDR3 length equals 17 residues. CDR3 sequence (DNA): TGTGCCAGCAGCTTAGAGGGACGGGGGGCAGGAAGAGAGACCCAGTACTTC. It codes for CASSLEGRGAGRETQYF.

At least ten counts were recorded for this clonotype. The rearrangement joins TRBV3-1 to TRBJ2-3; the D is unclear. Per the germline V gene, CDR1 is LGHDT and CDR2 is YNNKEL (reference sequence). The V and J ends lost 1 base and 0 bases respectively, with 8 bases between them. The CDR3 spans 15 residues. CDR3 DNA sequence: TGTGCCAGCAGCCAAGGTACTTCTAGCACAGATACGCAGTATTTT. Translating gives CASSQGTSSTDTQYF.

This clonotype came up many times. This chain uses TRBV6-1 with TRBJ2-4; D possibly matches TRBD1 or TRBD2 (5 bases each). Trimming left V 0 bases short and J 6 bases short, with 24 bases between. Per the germline V gene, CDR1 is MNHNS and CDR2 is SASEGT. The CDR3 spans 19 residues. The CDR3 loop reads CASSEARSGTILPVNIQYF. The CDR3 DNA reads as TGTGCCAGCAGTGAAGCCCGCTCCGGGACGATTCTCCCCGTAAACATTCAGTACTTC.

This chain uses TRBV20-1 with TRBJ2-1; TRBD1 or TRBD2 may be the D gene (5 bases each). CDR1 and CDR2 from the germline V gene are DFQATT and SNEGSKA (reference sequence). Trimming took off 6 bases at V and 1 base at J, with 13 bases between the two ends. The CDR3 has 14 residues. The CDR3 is CSASRDVSYNEQFF. CDR3 DNA: TGCAGTGCCTCAAGGGACGTATCCTACAATGAGCAGTTCTTC.

At least ten counts were recorded for this clonotype. The V and J genes are TRBV29-1 and TRBJ2-2; D is ambiguous. Trimming removed 5 bases at V and 0 bases at J, with 13 bases between. Germline CDR1 SQVTM, CDR2 ANQGSEA. CDR3 length: 15 amino acids. The CDR3, as DNA: TGCAGCGTTAAATTGGGTTTCGCGAACACCGGGGAGCTGTTTTTT. Encoded protein: CSVKLGFANTGELFF.

Many counts were recorded for this clonotype. The chain recombines TRBV18 with TRBJ1-1, with D possibly TRBD1 on 6 matching bases. This CDR3 has 15 amino acids. Germline V gene data show CDR1 as KGHSH and CDR2 as LQKENI. Trimming removed 2 bases from V and 1 base from J, with 11 bases in between. CDR3 sequence: CASSPSTGKNTEAFF. DNA for the CDR3: TGTGCCAGCTCACCATCCACAGGGAAGAACACTGAAGCTTTCTTT.